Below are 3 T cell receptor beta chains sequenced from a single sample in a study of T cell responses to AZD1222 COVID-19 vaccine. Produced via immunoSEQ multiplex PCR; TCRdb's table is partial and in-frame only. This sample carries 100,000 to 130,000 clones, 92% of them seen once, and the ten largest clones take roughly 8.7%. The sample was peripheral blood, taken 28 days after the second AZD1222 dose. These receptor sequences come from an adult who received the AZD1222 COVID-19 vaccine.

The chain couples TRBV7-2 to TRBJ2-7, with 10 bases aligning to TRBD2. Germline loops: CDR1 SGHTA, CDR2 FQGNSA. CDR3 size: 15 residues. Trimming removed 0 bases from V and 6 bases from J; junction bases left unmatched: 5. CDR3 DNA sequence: TGTGCCAGCAGCTTAGCCGGGACTAGCGATCTCGAGCAGTACTTC. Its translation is CASSLAGTSDLEQYF.

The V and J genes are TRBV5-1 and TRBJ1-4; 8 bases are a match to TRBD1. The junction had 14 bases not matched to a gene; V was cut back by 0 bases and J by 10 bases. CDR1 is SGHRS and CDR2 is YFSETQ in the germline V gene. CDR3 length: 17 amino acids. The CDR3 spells CASSLAATGQGVGKLFF. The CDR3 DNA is TGCGCCAGCAGCTTGGCTGCTACCGGACAGGGCGTCGGAAAACTGTTTTTT.

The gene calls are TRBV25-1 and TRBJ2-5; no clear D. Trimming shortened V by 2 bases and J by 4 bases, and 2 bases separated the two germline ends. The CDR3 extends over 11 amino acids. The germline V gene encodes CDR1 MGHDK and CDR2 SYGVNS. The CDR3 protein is CASSEGETQYF. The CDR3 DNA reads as TGTGCCAGCAGTGAAGGAGAGACCCAGTACTTC.